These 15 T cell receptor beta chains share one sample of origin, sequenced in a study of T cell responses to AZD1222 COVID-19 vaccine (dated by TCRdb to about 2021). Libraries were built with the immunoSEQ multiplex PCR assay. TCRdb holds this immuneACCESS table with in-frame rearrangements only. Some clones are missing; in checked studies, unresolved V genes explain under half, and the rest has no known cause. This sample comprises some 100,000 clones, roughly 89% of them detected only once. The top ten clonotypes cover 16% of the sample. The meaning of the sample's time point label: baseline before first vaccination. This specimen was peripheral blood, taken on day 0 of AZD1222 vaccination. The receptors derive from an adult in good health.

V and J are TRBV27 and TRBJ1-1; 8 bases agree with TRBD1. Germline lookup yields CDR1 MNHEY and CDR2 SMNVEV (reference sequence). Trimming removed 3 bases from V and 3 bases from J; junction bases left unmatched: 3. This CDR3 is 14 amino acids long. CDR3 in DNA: TGTGCCAGCAGTTTGGACAGGGCTGACACTGAAGCTTTCTTT. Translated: CASSLDRADTEAFF.

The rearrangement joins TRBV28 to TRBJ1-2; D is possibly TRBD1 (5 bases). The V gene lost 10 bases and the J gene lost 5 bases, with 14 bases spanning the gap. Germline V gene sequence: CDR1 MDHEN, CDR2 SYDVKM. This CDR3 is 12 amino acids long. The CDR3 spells CATGRMGYGYTF. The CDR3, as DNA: TGTGCCACGGGACGGATGGGGTATGGCTACACCTTC.

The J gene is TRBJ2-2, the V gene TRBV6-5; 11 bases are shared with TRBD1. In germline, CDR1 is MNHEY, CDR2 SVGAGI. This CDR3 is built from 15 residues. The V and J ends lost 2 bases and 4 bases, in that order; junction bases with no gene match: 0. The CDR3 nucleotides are TGTGCCAGCAGTTACGGACAGGGGGCCACCGGGGAGCTGTTTTTT. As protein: CASSYGQGATGELFF.

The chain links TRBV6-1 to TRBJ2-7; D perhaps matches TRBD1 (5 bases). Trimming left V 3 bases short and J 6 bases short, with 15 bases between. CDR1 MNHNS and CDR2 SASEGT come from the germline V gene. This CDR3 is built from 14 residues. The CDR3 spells CASSDLGHPSEQYF. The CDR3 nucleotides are TGTGCCAGCAGTGACCTTGGACATCCCTCCGAGCAGTACTTC.

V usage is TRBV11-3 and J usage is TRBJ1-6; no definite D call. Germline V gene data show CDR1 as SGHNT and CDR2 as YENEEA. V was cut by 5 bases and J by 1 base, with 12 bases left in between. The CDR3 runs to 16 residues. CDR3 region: CASSVGSGSYNSPLHF. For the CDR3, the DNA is TGTGCCAGCAGCGTCGGGTCTGGGTCCTATAATTCACCCCTCCACTTT.

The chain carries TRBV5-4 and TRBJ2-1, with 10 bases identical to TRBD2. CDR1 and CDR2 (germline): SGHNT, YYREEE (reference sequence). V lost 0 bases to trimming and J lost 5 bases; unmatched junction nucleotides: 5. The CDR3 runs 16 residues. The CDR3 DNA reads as TGTGCCAGCAGCTTGGGGAGCGGGAGGGCCGACAATGAGCAGTTCTTC. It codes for CASSLGSGRADNEQFF.

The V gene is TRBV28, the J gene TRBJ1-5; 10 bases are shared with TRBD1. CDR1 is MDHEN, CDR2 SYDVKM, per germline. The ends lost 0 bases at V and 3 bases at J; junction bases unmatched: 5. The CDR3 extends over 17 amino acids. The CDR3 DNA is TGTGCCAGCAGTTTATGGAGGACAGGGGGAGTCAATCAGCCCCAGCATTTT. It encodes CASSLWRTGGVNQPQHF.

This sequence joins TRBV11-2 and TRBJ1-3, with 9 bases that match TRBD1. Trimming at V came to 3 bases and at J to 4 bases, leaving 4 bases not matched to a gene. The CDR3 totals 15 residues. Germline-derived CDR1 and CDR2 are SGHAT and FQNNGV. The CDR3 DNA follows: TGTGCCAGCAGCTTCTACAGGGGGCAAGGAAACACCATATATTTT. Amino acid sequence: CASSFYRGQGNTIYF.

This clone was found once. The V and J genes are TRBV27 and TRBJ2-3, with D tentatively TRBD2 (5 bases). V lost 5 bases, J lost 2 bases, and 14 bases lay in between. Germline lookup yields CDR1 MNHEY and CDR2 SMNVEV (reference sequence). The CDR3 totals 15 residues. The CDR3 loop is CASSPRSGFTDTQYF. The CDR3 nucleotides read TGTGCCAGCAGTCCACGATCGGGGTTCACAGATACGCAGTATTTT.

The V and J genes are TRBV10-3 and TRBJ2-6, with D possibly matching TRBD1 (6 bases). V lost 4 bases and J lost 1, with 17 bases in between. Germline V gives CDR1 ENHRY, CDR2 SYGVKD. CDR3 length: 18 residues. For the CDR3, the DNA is TGTGCCATCAGTGCCACCGGGACAAAATTGTCTGGGGCCAACGTCCTGACTTTC. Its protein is CAISATGTKLSGANVLTF.

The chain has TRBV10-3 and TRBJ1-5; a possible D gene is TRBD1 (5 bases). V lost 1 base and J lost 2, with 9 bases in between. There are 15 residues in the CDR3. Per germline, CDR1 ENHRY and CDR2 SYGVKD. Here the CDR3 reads CAISEFQGGNQPQHF. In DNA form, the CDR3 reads TGTGCCATCAGTGAGTTCCAGGGTGGCAATCAGCCCCAGCATTTT.

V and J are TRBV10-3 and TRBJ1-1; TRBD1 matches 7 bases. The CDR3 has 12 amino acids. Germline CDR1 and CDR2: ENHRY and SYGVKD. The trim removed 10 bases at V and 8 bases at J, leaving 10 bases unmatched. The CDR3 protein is CATHGTATEAFF. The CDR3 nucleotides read TGTGCCACCCACGGGACAGCCACCGAAGCTTTCTTT.

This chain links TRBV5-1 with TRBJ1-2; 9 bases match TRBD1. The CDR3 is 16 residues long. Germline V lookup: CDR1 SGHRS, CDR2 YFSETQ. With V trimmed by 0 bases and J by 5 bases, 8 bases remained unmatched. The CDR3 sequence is CASSLEGTGREYGYTF. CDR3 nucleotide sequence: TGCGCCAGCAGCTTGGAGGGGACAGGGAGAGAATATGGCTACACCTTC.

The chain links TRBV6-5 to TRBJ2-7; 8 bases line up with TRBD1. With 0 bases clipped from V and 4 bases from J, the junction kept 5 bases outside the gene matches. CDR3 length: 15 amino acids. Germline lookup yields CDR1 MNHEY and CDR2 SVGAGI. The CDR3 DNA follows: TGTGCCAGCAGTTACTCCTCAGGGGGCGTATACGAGCAGTACTTC. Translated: CASSYSSGGVYEQYF.

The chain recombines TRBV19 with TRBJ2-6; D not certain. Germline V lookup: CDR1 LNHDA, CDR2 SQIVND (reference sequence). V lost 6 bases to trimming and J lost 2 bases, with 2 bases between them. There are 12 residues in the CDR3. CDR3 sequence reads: CASRTGANVLTF. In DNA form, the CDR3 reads TGTGCCAGTAGGACTGGGGCCAACGTCCTGACTTTC.